This T cell receptor (beta chain) was recovered during a study of beta chain features in type 1 diabetes. Findings and limits, study-wide: Significant though moderate, a shortening of TCRB CDR3s appeared in all four CD4+ subsets of Type 1 diabetes patients. Diminished insertions and augmented deletions at VDJ junctions characterized type 1 diabetes patients. There was a possibility that cDNA sequencing over-represented cells with high TCR expression. The naive, central memory and Treg TCRB repertoires looked more alike in patients than they did in healthy donors.

TCRB transcripts that were expressed got sequenced, as all of the isolated RNA had been reverse transcribed. Naive, central memory and regulatory T cell samples came to a mean of roughly 4 million reads. Sequencing was performed with immunoSEQ multiplex PCR; in TCRdb, only in-frame clones are kept and a portion is missing. This sample yields some 350,000 clones, of which 13% are seen a single time; 0.015% belongs to the top ten. Only a few counts were recorded for this clone. The antigen is not known. The sequence derives from a young woman with type 1 diabetes. The sequencing sample was made of naive CD4+ T cells from blood.

The CDR3 reads CASSQQESSYNEQFF. In nucleotides, the CDR3 is TGTGCCAGCAGCCAACAGGAAAGCTCCTACAATGAGCAGTTCTTC. The chain joins TRBV7-6 to TRBJ2-1; the D gene is possibly TRBD1 (5 bases). The germline V gene encodes CDR1 SGHVS and CDR2 FNYEAQ. V lost 5 bases and J 0 bases, leaving 11 bases between the germline ends. This CDR3 has 15 residues.